A single sample is the source of the 16 T cell receptor beta chains below, sequenced in a study of cytomegalovirus exposure and HLA in healthy donors. The PCR employed 60 Vbeta primers together with 13 Jbeta primers. The protocol was immunoSEQ multiplex PCR, while the TCRdb copy is restricted to in-frame clones and leaves out a portion. The sample has over 150,000 clones, roughly 78% seen once. Sequencing used PBMCs. The receptors originated from a woman between 50 and 59 years old in good health and CMV-seropositive.

The chain couples TRBV18 to TRBJ2-5; 7 nucleotides line up with TRBD1. After removal of 5 bases from V and 5 bases from J, the junction contained 11 bases not matched to a gene. Germline V CDR1 and CDR2: KGHSH, LQKENI. The CDR3 is 15 residues long. CDR3 protein: CASSSQGLEAETQYF. CDR3 coding DNA: TGTGCCAGCTCATCACAGGGGCTAGAAGCGGAGACCCAGTACTTC.

The chain recombines TRBV7-6 with TRBJ1-2; no firm D call. With 8 bases removed from V and 5 bases from J, the gap between germline ends came to 9 bases. The CDR3 sequence is 11 residues long. The germline V gene has CDR1 SGHVS and CDR2 FNYEAQ. The CDR3 is CASGGSYGYTF. The CDR3 DNA follows: TGTGCCAGCGGTGGTAGTTATGGCTACACCTTC.

V gene TRBV9 combines with J gene TRBJ1-2; weak D call: TRBD1 (5 bases). This CDR3 has 16 residues. Germline CDR1 reads SGDLS; CDR2 reads YYNGEE. Trimming took 3 bases from V and 0 from J, leaving 15 bases between them. The CDR3: CASSAGRGSSNYGYTF. CDR3 DNA sequence: TGTGCCAGCAGCGCGGGGAGGGGCAGCTCTAACTATGGCTACACCTTC.

The chain links TRBV11-2 to TRBJ1-1, with 8 nucleotides matching TRBD1. Trimming removed 3 bases from V and 1 base from J; junction bases left unmatched: 7. The V gene's germline CDR1 is SGHAT and CDR2 FQNNGV. CDR3 length equals 16 residues. The CDR3 is CASSFRAGGPNTEAFF. The CDR3 region has the DNA TGTGCCAGCAGCTTTCGGGCAGGGGGCCCGAACACTGAAGCTTTCTTT.

The chain combines TRBV25-1 with TRBJ1-2; D not resolved. V lost 2 bases, J lost 4 bases, and 17 bases lay in between. The CDR3 covers 16 residues. CDR1 and CDR2 (germline): MGHDK, SYGVNS. In DNA form, the CDR3 reads TGTGCCAGCAGTGAAAGGTGGGTCAGGTCGAGCTATGGCTACACCTTC. Amino acids: CASSERWVRSSYGYTF.

This chain joins TRBV27 and TRBJ2-7; possible D gene TRBD2, 6 bases. This CDR3 is built from 15 residues. V lost 0 bases and J 9 bases, leaving 18 bases between the germline ends. In germline, CDR1 is MNHEY, CDR2 SMNVEV (reference sequence). CDR3 DNA: TGTGCCAGCAGTTTATCGGGCGGGATTCCTGAGGGGCAGTACTTC. Protein sequence: CASSLSGGIPEGQYF.

The rearrangement uses TRBV11-2 and TRBJ1-4; 8 bases match TRBD1. V lost 2 bases and J lost 11; bases outside the gene matches: 4. This CDR3 contains 13 residues. Germline CDR1 and CDR2: SGHAT and FQNNGV. The CDR3 loop reads CASSLRTGRKLFF. Here the CDR3 DNA reads TGTGCCAGCAGCTTAAGGACAGGGCGGAAACTGTTTTTT.

V is TRBV19 and J is TRBJ1-5; 10 bases map to TRBD1. CDR3 length: 18 residues. V was pared by 3 bases and J by 6 bases, with 14 bases of the junction left unmatched. Germline V CDR1 and CDR2: LNHDA, SQIVND (reference sequence). CDR3 sequence (DNA): TGTGCCAGTAGTATTATAAGGACAGGGGGTAAGTTACGTCAGCCCCAGCATTTT. This encodes CASSIIRTGGKLRQPQHF.

The CDR3: CASNPTGAGNTIYF. For the CDR3, the DNA is TGCGCCAGCAACCCGACAGGGGCTGGAAACACCATATATTTT. This chain joins TRBV10-1 and TRBJ1-3, with 8 positions matching TRBD1. J lost 2 bases, V lost 7 bases, and 4 bases had no gene match. This CDR3 spans 14 amino acids. Germline V gives CDR1 WNHNN, CDR2 SYGVQD (reference sequence).

This clone has just one count. The gene calls are TRBV5-6 and TRBJ1-1, with D possibly matching TRBD1 (6 bases). In germline, CDR1 is SGHDT, CDR2 YYEEEE. Trimming took 4 bases from V and 3 from J, leaving 13 bases between them. This CDR3 is 14 amino acids long. The CDR3 loop reads CASSPDRTYTEAFF. The CDR3, as DNA: TGTGCCAGCAGCCCCGACAGGACCTACACTGAAGCTTTCTTT.

This sequence joins TRBV27 and TRBJ2-2, with TRBD2 identical over 10 bases. The ends lost 0 bases at V and 3 bases at J; junction bases unmatched: 4. The CDR3 covers 17 residues. Looked up from germline, CDR1 is MNHEY and CDR2 is SMNVEV (reference sequence). Here the CDR3 DNA reads TGTGCCAGCAGTTTATCGTCGGGACTAGCGTACACCGGGGAGCTGTTTTTT. Protein product: CASSLSSGLAYTGELFF.

Details on this clone: The same CDR3 is also encoded by other DNA sequences in this sample. The chain carries TRBV4-2 and TRBJ1-5, with D perhaps matching TRBD1 (6 bases). CDR1 LGHNA and CDR2 YNFKEQ come from the germline V gene. This CDR3 is 14 amino acids long. Trimming stripped 1 base from V and 4 bases from J, with 8 bases between. CDR3 loop: CASSQGTDNQPQHF. CDR3 DNA: TGTGCCAGCAGCCAAGGGACAGATAATCAGCCCCAGCATTTT.

V and J are TRBV7-6 and TRBJ1-3; D gene ambiguous. Trimming stripped 2 bases from V and 0 bases from J, with 11 bases between. The germline V gene has CDR1 SGHVS and CDR2 FNYEAQ. The length of the CDR3 is 16 residues. CDR3 DNA: TGTGCCAGCAGCTTAAATCGTGCAGACTCTGGAAACACCATATATTTT. Protein sequence: CASSLNRADSGNTIYF.

This clone was observed once. V and J are TRBV2 and TRBJ1-4; D is unresolved. Trimming took 4 bases from V and 7 from J, leaving 16 bases between them. This CDR3 region has 15 residues. Germline CDR1 SNHLY, CDR2 FYNNEI. The CDR3 nucleotides are TGTGCCAGCAGTGCATTTGGGTTCCTAGGTGAAAAACTGTTTTTT. Its protein product is CASSAFGFLGEKLFF.

This chain joins TRBV2 and TRBJ1-5; 7 positions match TRBD1. V gave up 5 bases and J gave up 0 bases; unmatched junction bases: 7. The CDR3 is made up of 16 amino acids. Germline assignment: CDR1 SNHLY and CDR2 FYNNEI. CDR3 residues: CASSRQGTFSNQPQHF. Written as DNA, the CDR3 is TGTGCCAGCAGTCGACAGGGTACCTTTAGCAATCAGCCCCAGCATTTT.

Notes on this clone: The junction and the germline gene differ at one end; a read error may be behind it. The gene calls are TRBV25-1 and TRBJ1-2; D uncertain. The germline V gene has CDR1 MGHDK and CDR2 SYGVNS. The CDR3 extends over 14 amino acids. The chain's CDR3 is CASSDSADIYGHTF. The DNA for the CDR3 is TGTGCCAGCAGTGATTCGGCAGACATCTATGGCCACACCTTC.